This T cell receptor (beta chain) emerged from a study of shared T cell receptors in the human thymus. CDR1 and CDR2 (germline): MRHNA, SNTAGT. The junction had 5 bases not matched to a gene; V was cut back by 6 bases and J by 0 bases. The CDR3 is made up of 16 amino acids. Some clones are missing from TCRdb's copy, which holds only in-frame ones; the method was immunoSEQ multiplex PCR. The sample includes 600,000 to 900,000 clones, roughly 88% of them seen just once. These same data were also listed under a study on human thymus T cells.

The rearrangement links TRBV6-4 to TRBJ2-6, with 7 bases matching TRBD1. This receptor was taken from a girl under three years old with a congenital heart defect. Sequences were obtained from thymocytes. The CDR3 DNA is TGTGCCAGCAGCGACACAGGGGACTCTGGGGCCAACGTCCTGACTTTC. Its protein is CASSDTGDSGANVLTF.